This TCR beta chain was observed in a study of T cell repertoires in cytomegalovirus infection (dated by TCRdb to between 2019 and 2020). Looking at the study overall: Recently identified HLA-C-restricted CMV epitopes, whose presentation resists viral immunomodulation, were targeted by peptide stimulations together with well-studied HLA-B-restricted epitopes. Because public TCR beta signatures pointed to carriage of CMV infection together with the matching HLA type, the HLA type of each donor mattered for the analysis. Beyond this particular receptor, the publication reports: Carriers of CMV infection plus the relevant HLA type were discriminated by the cumulative frequency of public TCR beta family members in the study cohort and in an independent approximately 350-donor cohort. In the ex vivo response, HLA-C-restricted CMV-specific TCR beta clonotypes were dominant, and in two of eight donors the single most frequent clonotype came from this HLA-C-restricted group.

This clonotype was counted only a few times. Its specific antigen is unknown. Base qualities are not provided; no much larger clone lies one nucleotide away. TCRdb names Illumina HiSeq 1500 as the instrument used. In TCRdb, the public reads were trimmed at Q25 with fastp and aligned with MiXCR, with productive beta chains retained. Identical CDR3 proteins give one entry, which carries the most common genes and DNA. The sample yields 830,000 or so distinct CDR3 sequences; over 25% were counted once. The ten largest clonotypes hold over 10% of the sample. Including the terminal cysteine and phenylalanine, the CDR3 comprises 16 residues. Left in the record is the CDR3 DNA by itself, 48 bases read in frame from the first base. According to the germline V gene, CDR1 reads SGHRS and CDR2 reads YFSETQ. V is pared back by 0 bases and J by 2 bases, with 14 bases lying between the germline termini. In the paper's terms, the treatment or condition label means: in vitro stimulation with specific CMV peptide epitopes to enrich CMV-specific T cells.

This material consisted of cultured CD8+ T cells from PBMCs, taken from culture after CMV antigen stimulation. The sequence came from a human donor in good health (CMV status not recorded). Some clones in this sample may be carry-over from other donors' samples. Rearrangement joined TRBV5-1 to TRBJ1-2; the D gene lacks a confident call. CDR3 protein: CASSLEGLYLNYGYTF. The DNA is TGCGCCAGCAGCTTGGAGGGCCTTTACCTCAACTATGGCTACACCTTC.